Each of the 4 T cell receptor beta chains below was sequenced from the same sample in a study of cytotoxic CD8 clonotypes in ibrutinib-treated CLL. Sequenced by immunoSEQ multiplex PCR; TCRdb stores in-frame clones only, minus some. The profile shows over 200,000 clones, over 65% of them singletons. The specimen was PBMCs, collected after 12 months of ibrutinib treatment. These receptors were obtained from a human donor with chronic lymphocytic leukemia.

This rearrangement joins TRBV19 to TRBJ1-1; D may be TRBD1 (6 bases). CDR3 size: 15 residues. Trimming cost V 3 bases and J 0 bases, with 11 bases left between them. From germline, CDR1 is LNHDA and CDR2 SQIVND (reference sequence). This chain's CDR3 is CASSIIGTLNTEAFF. CDR3 DNA sequence: TGTGCCAGTAGTATCATTGGGACATTGAACACTGAAGCTTTCTTT.

The rearrangement links TRBV5-5 to TRBJ1-2, with D perhaps matching TRBD1 (5 bases). V was pared by 3 bases and J by 5 bases, with 17 bases between. The germline V gene encodes CDR1 SGHKS and CDR2 YYEKEE (reference sequence). The CDR3 extends over 15 amino acids. The CDR3 here is CASSSSAGLGYGYTF. The CDR3, as DNA: TGTGCCAGCAGCTCGAGTGCAGGGCTGGGGTATGGCTACACCTTC.

The chain couples TRBV5-1 to TRBJ2-2; D not resolved. The germline V gene encodes CDR1 SGHRS and CDR2 YFSETQ. The V end lost 5 bases, the J end lost 5 bases, and 13 bases lay between the germline ends. The CDR3 totals 14 residues. The CDR3 reads CASRLLDTTGELFF. The CDR3 DNA sequence: TGCGCCAGCAGATTACTCGATACAACCGGGGAGCTGTTTTTT.

The V gene is TRBV7-2, the J gene TRBJ2-7; D not resolved. CDR3 length: 12 amino acids. The germline CDR1 and CDR2 sequences are SGHTA and FQGNSA. V lost 2 bases and J lost 3, with 5 bases in between. The CDR3 here is CASSLNGYEQYF. The CDR3 region has the DNA TGTGCCAGCAGCTTAAACGGCTACGAGCAGTACTTC.